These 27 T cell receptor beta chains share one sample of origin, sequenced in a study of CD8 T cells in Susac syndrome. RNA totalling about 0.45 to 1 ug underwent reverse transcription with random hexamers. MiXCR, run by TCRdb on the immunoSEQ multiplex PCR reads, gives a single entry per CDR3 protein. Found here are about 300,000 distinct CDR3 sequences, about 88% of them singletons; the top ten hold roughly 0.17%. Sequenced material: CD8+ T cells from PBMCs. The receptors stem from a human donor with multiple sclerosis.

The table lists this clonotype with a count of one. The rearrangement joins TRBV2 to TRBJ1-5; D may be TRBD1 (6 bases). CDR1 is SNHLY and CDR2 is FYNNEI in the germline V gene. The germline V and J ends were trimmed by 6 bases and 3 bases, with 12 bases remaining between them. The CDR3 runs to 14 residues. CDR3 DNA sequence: TGTGCCAGCAGGGGCAGGGGAGACAATCAGCCCCAGCATTTT. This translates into CASRGRGDNQPQHF.

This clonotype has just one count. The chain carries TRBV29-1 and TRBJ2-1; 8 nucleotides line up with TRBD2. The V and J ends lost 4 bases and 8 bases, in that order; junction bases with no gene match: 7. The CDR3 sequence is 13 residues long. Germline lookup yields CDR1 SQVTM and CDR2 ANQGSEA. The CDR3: CSVVGLDRYEQFF. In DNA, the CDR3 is TGCAGCGTTGTGGGACTAGATCGCTATGAGCAGTTCTTC.

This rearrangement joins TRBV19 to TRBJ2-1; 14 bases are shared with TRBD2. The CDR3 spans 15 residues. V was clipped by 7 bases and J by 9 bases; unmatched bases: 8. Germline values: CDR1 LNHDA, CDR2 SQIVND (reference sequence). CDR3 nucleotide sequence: TGTGCCAGTAACATAGGACTAGCGGGAGGAACTGAGCAGTTCTTC. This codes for CASNIGLAGGTEQFF.

CDR3 protein: CSVLERINTEAFF. The CDR3 bases are TGCAGCGTCCTGGAGCGTATAAACACTGAAGCTTTCTTT. This chain links TRBV29-1 with TRBJ1-1; D remains ambiguous. The V gene lost 6 bases and the J gene lost 2 bases, with 13 bases spanning the gap. Per the germline V gene, CDR1 is SQVTM and CDR2 is ANQGSEA. CDR3 length equals 13 residues. The full variable domain, its missing parts supplied by reference TRBV29-1 and TRBJ1-1, is SAVISQKPSRDICQRGTSLTIQCQVDSQVTMMFWYRQQPGQSLTLIATANQGSEATYESGFVIDKFPISRPNLTFSTLTVSNMSPEDSSIYLCSVLERINTEAFFGQGTRLTVV.

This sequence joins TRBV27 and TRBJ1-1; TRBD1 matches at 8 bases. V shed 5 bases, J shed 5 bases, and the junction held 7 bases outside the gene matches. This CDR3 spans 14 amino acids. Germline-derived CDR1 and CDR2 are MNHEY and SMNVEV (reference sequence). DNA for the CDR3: TGTGCCAGCAGTCCGACAGGGGTTAAAACTGAAGCTTTCTTT. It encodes CASSPTGVKTEAFF.

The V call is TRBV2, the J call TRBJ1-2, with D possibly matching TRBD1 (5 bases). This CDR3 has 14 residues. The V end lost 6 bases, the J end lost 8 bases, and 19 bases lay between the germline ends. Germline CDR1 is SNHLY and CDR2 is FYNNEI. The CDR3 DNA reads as TGTGCCAGCAGCGATCTAGGGACGGCGGGCGGCTACACCTTC. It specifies CASSDLGTAGGYTF. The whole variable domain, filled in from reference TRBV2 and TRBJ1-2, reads EPEVTQTPSHQVTQMGQEVILRCVPISNHLYFYWYRQILGQKVEFLVSFYNNEISEKSEIFDDQFSVERPDGSNFTLKIRSTKLEDSAMYFCASSDLGTAGGYTFGSGTRLTVV.

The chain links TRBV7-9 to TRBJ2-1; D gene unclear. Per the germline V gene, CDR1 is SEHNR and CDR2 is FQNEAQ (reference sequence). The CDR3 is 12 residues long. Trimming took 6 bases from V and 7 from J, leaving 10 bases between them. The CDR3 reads CASSLITNEQFF. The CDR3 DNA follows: TGTGCCAGCAGTCTCATTACTAATGAGCAGTTCTTC.

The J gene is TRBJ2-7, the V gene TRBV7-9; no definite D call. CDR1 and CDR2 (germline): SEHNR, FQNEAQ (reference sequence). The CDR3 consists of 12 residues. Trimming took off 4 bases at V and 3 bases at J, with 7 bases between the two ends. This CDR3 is CASSSSLYEQYF. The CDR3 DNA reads TGTGCCAGCAGCTCTTCGCTCTACGAGCAGTACTTC.

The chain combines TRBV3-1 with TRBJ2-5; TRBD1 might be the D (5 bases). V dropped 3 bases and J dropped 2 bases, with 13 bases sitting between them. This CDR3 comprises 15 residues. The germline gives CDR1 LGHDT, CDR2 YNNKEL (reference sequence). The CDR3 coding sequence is TGTGCCAGCAGCCAGATATCCCACAGGCAAGAGACCCAGTACTTC. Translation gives CASSQISHRQETQYF.

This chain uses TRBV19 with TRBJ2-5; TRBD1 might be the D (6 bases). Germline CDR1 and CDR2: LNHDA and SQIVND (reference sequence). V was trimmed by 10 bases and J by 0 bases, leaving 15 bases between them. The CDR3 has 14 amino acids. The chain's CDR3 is CATTGTPYQETQYF. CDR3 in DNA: TGTGCCACCACAGGGACACCGTACCAAGAGACCCAGTACTTC.

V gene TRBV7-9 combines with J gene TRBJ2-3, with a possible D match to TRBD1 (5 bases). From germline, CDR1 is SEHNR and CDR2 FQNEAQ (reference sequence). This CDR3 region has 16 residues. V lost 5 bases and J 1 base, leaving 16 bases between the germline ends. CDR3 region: CASSPAQGWGTDTQYF. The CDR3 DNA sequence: TGTGCCAGCAGCCCCGCTCAGGGATGGGGCACAGATACGCAGTATTTT.

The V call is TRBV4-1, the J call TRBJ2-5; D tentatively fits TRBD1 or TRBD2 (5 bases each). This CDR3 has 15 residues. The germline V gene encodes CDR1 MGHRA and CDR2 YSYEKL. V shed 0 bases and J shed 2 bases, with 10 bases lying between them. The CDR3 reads CASSQEAGSQETQYF. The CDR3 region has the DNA TGCGCCAGCAGCCAAGAGGCAGGGAGTCAAGAGACCCAGTACTTC.

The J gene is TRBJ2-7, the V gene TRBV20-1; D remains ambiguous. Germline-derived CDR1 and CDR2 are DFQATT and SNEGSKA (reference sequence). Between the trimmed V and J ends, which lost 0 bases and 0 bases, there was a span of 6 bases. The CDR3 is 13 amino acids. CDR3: CSAREGSSYEQYF. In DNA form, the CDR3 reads TGCAGTGCTAGAGAGGGTAGCTCCTACGAGCAGTACTTC.

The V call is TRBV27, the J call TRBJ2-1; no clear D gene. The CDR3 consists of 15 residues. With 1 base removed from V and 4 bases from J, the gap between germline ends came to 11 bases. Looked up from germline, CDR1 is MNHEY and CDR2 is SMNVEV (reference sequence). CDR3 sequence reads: CASSLWAITYNEQFF. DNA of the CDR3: TGTGCCAGCAGTTTATGGGCTATTACATACAATGAGCAGTTCTTC.

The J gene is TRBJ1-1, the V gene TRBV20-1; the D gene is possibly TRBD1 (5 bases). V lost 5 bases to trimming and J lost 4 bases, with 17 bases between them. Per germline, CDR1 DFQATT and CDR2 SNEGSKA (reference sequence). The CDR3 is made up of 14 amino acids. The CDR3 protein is CSAASGDSSTEAFF. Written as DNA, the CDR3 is TGCAGTGCTGCCTCGGGGGATAGTAGCACTGAAGCTTTCTTT.

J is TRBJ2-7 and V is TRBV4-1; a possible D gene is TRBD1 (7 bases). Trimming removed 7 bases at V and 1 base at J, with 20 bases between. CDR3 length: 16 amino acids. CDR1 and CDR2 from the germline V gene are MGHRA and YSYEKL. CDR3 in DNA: TGCGCCAGCACCCCGGTGGAGGGGGCATTTTCCTACGAGCAGTACTTC. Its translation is CASTPVEGAFSYEQYF.

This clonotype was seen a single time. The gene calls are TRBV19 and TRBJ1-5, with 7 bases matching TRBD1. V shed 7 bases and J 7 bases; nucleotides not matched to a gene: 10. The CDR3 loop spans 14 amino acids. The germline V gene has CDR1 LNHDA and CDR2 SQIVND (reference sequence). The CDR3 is CASTTWGTDQPQHF. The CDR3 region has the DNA TGTGCCAGTACCACATGGGGGACAGACCAGCCCCAGCATTTT.

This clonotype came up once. The CDR3: CASSYEGTTGETQYF. As DNA, the CDR3 is TGTGCCAGCAGTTATGAGGGTACCACAGGGGAGACCCAGTACTTC. The rearrangement links TRBV27 to TRBJ2-5, with D possibly TRBD1 on 6 matching bases. With 4 bases removed from V and 5 bases from J, the gap between germline ends came to 17 bases. Looked up from germline, CDR1 is MNHEY and CDR2 is SMNVEV (reference sequence). The CDR3 runs 15 residues.

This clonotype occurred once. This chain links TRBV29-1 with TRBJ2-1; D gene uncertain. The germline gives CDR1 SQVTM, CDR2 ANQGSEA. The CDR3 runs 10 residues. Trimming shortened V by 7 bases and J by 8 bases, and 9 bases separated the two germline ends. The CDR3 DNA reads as TGCAGCGCGGCGGCCTATGAGCAGTTCTTC. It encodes CSAAAYEQFF.

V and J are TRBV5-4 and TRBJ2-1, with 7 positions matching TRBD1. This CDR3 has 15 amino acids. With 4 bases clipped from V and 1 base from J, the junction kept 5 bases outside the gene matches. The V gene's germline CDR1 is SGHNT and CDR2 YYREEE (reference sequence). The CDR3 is CASSDRVGSYNEQFF. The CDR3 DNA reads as TGTGCCAGCAGCGACAGGGTCGGGTCCTACAATGAGCAGTTCTTC.

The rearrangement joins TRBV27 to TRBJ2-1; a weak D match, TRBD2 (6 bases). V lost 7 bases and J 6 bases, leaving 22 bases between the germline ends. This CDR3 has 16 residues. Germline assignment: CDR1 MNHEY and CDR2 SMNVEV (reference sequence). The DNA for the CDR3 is TGTGCCAGCATTCCGGGAGTGACCGCCGGCGGCAATGAGCAGTTCTTC. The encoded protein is CASIPGVTAGGNEQFF.

DNA for the CDR3: TGCAGCGTGCTAAATCCTTCCGGGACAGGTTATGAGCAGTTCTTC. Translated: CSVLNPSGTGYEQFF. V usage is TRBV29-1 and J usage is TRBJ2-1; 8 bases map to TRBD1. The V and J ends lost 6 bases and 8 bases, in that order; junction bases with no gene match: 15. Germline V CDR1 and CDR2: SQVTM, ANQGSEA. The CDR3 consists of 15 residues.

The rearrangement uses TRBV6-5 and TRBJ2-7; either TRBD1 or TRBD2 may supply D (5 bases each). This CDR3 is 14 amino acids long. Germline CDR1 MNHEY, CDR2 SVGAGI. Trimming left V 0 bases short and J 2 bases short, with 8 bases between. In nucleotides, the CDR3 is TGTGCCAGCAGTTACTCGGGGGAAACCTACGAGCAGTACTTC. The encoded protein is CASSYSGETYEQYF.

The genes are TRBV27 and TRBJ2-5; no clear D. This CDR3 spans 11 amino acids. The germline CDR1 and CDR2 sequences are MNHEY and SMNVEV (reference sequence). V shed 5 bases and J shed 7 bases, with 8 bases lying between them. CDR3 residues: CASSAAGTQYF. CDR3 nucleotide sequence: TGTGCCAGCAGTGCAGCCGGGACCCAGTACTTC.

The CDR3 is CATSDNVKGYGYTF. The CDR3 DNA sequence: TGTGCCACCAGTGATAATGTGAAGGGTTATGGCTACACCTTC. V and J are TRBV24-1 and TRBJ1-2; no firm D call. There are 14 residues in the CDR3. V was trimmed by 3 bases and J by 5 bases, leaving 12 bases between them. Germline CDR1 KGHDR, CDR2 SFDVKD.

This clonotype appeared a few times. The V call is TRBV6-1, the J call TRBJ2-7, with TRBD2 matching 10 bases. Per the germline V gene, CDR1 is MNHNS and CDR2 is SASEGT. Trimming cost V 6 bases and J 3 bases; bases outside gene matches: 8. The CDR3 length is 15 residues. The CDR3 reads CASSQGLADFYEQYF. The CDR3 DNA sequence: TGTGCCAGCAGCCAAGGACTAGCGGACTTCTACGAGCAGTACTTC.

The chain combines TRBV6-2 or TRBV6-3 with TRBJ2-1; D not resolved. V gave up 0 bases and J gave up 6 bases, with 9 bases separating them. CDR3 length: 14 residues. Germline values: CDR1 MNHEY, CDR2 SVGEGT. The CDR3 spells CASSYSRPTNEQFF. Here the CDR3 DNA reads TGTGCCAGCAGTTACTCTAGACCCACCAATGAGCAGTTCTTC.